This entry concerns a single T cell receptor (beta chain). Here immunoSEQ multiplex PCR was the method, and the copy in TCRdb shows in-frame clones only, minus some. The data contain 80,000 to 100,000 clones, just over 85% of them seen just once; the ten biggest clones take up 14%. This sample stems from a study of control samples from healthy donors and cancer patients. This CDR3 has 11 amino acids. Germline V gene lookup returns CDR1 DFQATT and CDR2 SNEGSKA (reference sequence). Trimming took off 0 bases at V and 8 bases at J, with 8 bases between the two ends. This receptor was taken from a man aged 25-45 years in good health. The chain recombines TRBV20-1 with TRBJ2-7; D remains unclear. Material: blood. Here the CDR3 reads CSARDGVQQYF. The CDR3 DNA is TGCAGTGCTAGAGATGGGGTGCAGCAGTACTTC.